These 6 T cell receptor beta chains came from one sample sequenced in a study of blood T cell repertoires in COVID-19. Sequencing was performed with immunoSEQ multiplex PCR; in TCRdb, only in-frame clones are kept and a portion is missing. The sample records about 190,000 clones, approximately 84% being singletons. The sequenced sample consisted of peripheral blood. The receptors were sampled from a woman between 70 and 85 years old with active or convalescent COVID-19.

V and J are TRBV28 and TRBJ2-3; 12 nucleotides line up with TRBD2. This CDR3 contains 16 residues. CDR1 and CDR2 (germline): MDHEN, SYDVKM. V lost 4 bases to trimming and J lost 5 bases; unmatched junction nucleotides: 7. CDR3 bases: TGTGCCAGCAGTTCTAGCGGGAGGGCCTATCAAGATACGCAGTATTTT. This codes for CASSSSGRAYQDTQYF.

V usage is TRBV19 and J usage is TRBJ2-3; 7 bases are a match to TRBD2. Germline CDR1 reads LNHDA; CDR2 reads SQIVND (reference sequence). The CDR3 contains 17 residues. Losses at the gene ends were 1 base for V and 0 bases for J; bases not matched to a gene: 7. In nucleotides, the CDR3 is TGTGCCAGTAGTATAGCGGGAGGCTCTCTGAGCACAGATACGCAGTATTTT. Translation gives CASSIAGGSLSTDTQYF.

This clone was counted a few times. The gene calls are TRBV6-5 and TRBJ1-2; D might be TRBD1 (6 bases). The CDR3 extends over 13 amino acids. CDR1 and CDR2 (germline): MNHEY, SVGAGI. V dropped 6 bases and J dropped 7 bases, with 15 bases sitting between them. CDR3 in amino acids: CASSRGPGSGYTF. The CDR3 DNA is TGTGCCAGCAGCAGGGGACCCGGTTCTGGCTACACCTTC.

The CDR3 sequence: CASRPQGAGGYTF. CDR3 bases: TGTGCCAGCAGGCCACAGGGGGCGGGGGGCTACACCTTC. This sequence joins TRBV2 and TRBJ1-2, with 9 bases identical to TRBD1. The V gene's germline CDR1 is SNHLY and CDR2 FYNNEI. CDR3 length: 13 residues. Trimming cost V 6 bases and J 8 bases; bases outside gene matches: 7.

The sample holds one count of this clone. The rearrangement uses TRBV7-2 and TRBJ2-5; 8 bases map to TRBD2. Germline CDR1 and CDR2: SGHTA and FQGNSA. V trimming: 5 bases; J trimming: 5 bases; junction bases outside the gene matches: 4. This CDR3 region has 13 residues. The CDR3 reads CASSTPSGETQYF. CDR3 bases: TGTGCCAGCAGCACCCCTAGCGGGGAGACCCAGTACTTC.

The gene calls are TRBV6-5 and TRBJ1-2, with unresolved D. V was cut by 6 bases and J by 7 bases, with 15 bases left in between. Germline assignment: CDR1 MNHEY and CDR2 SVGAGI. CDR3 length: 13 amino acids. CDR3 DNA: TGTGCCAGCAGACGACACGACCTCCCTGGCTACACCTTC. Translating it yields CASRRHDLPGYTF.